This TCR beta chain was identified in a study of graft-versus-host responses after intestinal transplantation. Overall study context: Anti-thymocyte globulin induction, then tacrolimus and steroids for around 3 years, went to all recipients. Overall study findings and caveats: Peak circulating GvH clone levels were associated with early post-transplant HvG declines. Graft-donor T cell macrochimerism in patients accompanied high graft-versus-host to host-versus-graft clonal ratios in allografts. There were GvH clones found in recipient marrow, and some of them appeared first in ileum or blood.

The CDR3 has 15 amino acids. A remark on this clone: Its antigen is undetermined.

Sequencing was performed with immunoSEQ multiplex PCR; in TCRdb, only in-frame clones are kept and a portion is missing. The profile covers tens of thousands of clones, with about 89% appearing a single time and around 5.5% taken by the ten largest. This receptor was identified in a human patient who received an intestinal transplant, so some T cells may come from the graft donor. V and J are TRBV12-2 and TRBJ1-1; the table assigns TRBD1, which was not confirmed against the DNA. TRBV12-2 is described as a pseudogene. The sequences come from PBMCs, collected roughly 95 weeks after intestinal transplant. The DNA for the CDR3 is TGTGCAAGTCGCAGAGGACAGGGGGCGAACACTGAAGCTTTCTTT. Amino acids: CASRRGQGANTEAFF.